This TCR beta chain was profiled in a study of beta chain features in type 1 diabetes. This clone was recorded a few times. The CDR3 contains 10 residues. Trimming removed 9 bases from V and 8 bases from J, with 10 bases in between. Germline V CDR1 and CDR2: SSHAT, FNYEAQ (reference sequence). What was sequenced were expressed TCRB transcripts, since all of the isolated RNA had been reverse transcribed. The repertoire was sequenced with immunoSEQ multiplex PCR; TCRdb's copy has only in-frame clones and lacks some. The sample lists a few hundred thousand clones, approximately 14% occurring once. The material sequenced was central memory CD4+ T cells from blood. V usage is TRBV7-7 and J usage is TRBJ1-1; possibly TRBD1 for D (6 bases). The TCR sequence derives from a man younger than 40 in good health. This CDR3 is CASSGTEAFF. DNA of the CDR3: TGTGCCAGTTCCGGGACAGAAGCTTTCTTT. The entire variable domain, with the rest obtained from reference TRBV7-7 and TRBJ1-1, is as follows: GAGVSQSPRYKVTKRGQDVTLRCDPISSHATLYWYQQALGQGPEFLTYFNYEAQPDKSGLPSDRFSAERPEGSISTLTIQRTEQRDSAMYRCASSGTEAFFGQGTRLTVV.